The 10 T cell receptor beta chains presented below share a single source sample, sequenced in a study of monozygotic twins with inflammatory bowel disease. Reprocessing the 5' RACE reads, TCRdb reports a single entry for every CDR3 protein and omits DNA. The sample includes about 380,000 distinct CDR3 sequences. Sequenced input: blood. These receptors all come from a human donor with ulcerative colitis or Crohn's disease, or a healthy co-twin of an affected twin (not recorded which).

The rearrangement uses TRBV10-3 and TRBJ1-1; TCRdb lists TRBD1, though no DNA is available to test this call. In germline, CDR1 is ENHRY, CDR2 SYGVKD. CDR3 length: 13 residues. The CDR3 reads CATSSGGNTEAFF.

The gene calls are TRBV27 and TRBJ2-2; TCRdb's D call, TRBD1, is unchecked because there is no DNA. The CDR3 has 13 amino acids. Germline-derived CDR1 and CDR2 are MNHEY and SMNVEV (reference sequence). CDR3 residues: CASSSGLGGELFF.

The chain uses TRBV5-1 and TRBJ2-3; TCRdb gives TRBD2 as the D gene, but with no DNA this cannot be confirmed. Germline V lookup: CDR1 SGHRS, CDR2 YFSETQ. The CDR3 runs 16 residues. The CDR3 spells CASSLGGGGAADTQYF.

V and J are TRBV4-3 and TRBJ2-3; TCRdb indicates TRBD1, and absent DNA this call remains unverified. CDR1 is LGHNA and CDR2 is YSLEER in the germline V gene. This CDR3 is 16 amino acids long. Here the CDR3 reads CASSLRTGGSTDTQYF.

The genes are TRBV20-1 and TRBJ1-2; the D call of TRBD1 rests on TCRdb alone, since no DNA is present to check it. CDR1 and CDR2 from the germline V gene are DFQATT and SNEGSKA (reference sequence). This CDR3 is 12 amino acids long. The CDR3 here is CSASRQGRGYTF.

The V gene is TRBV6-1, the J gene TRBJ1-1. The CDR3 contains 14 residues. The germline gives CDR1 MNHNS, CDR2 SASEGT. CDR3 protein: CASISGRMNTEVFF.

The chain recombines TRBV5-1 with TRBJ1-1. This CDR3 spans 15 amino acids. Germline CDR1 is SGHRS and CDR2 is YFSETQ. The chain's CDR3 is CASSAHSREGTEAFF.

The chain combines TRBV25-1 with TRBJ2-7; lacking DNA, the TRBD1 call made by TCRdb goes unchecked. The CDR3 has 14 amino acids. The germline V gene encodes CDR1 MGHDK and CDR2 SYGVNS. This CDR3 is CASSETGSSYEQYF.

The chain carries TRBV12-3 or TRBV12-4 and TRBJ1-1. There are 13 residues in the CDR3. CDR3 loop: CASREGGRLEAFF.

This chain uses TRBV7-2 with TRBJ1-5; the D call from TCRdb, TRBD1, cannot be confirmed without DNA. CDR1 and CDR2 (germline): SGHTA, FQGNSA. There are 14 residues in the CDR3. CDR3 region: CASSSTGYSQPQHF.